This is a list of T cell receptor beta chains from one sample in a study of shared clonotypes between healthy human individuals. TCRdb's copy holds only in-frame clones and misses some; the assay was immunoSEQ multiplex PCR. This table holds 600,000 to 800,000 clones, approximately 77% found once. Sequenced sample: memory CD4+ T cells sorted from blood. The receptor source for this set is a young woman in good health. Both conserved end residues are part of each CDR3. A D gene is named only where the DNA matches it firmly. Some rows have no size entry. The others give once, few or many, or a class for an expanded clone.

TRBD2,-,TRBJ2-3,TRBV5-1,CASSLTSGRMADTQYF,TGCGCCAGCAGCCTGACTAGCGGGAGGATGGCAGATACGCAGTATTTT
-,-,TRBJ1-2,TRBV29-1,CSVEVPTGGYGYTF,TGCAGCGTTGAAGTACCAACAGGAGGCTATGGCTACACCTTC
-,-,TRBJ1-4,TRBV30,CAWSRHGEKLFF,TGTGCCTGGAGTCGTCACGGGGAAAAACTGTTTTTT
-,few,TRBJ2-7,TRBV6-1,CASLMGDEQYF,TGTGCCAGCTTGATGGGGGACGAGCAGTACTTC
TRBD1,once,TRBJ1-5,TRBV7-6,CASSLGRGEQPQHF,TGTGCCAGCAGCTTAGGCAGGGGGGAGCAGCCCCAGCATTTT
TRBD1,-,TRBJ1-2,TRBV6-1,CASSGRGTGSRYGYTF,TGTGCCAGCAGTGGGCGGGGGACAGGGTCCCGCTATGGCTACACCTTC
-,-,TRBJ1-1,TRBV19,CASTDTRRATEAFF,TGTGCCAGTACCGATACCCGACGGGCCACTGAAGCTTTCTTT
-,-,TRBJ2-3,TRBV10-3,CATSVEITDTQYF,TGTGCCACCTCTGTGGAGATCACAGATACGCAGTATTTT
TRBD1,-,TRBJ2-1,TRBV10-2,CASTPNRQGKQFF,TGCGCCAGCACCCCAAACCGACAGGGAAAGCAGTTCTTC
TRBD1,-,TRBJ2-7,TRBV28,CASSRNQDRYEQYF,TGTGCCAGCAGTAGAAATCAGGACAGGTACGAGCAGTACTTC
TRBD2,-,TRBJ2-3,TRBV7-9,CASTPTSGSWDTQYF,TGTGCCAGCACCCCGACTAGCGGGAGTTGGGATACGCAGTATTTT
-,-,TRBJ2-3,TRBV27,CASSLSRPNTDTQYF,TGTGCCAGCAGTTTGTCGCGACCCAACACAGATACGCAGTATTTT
-,-,TRBJ2-7,TRBV6-5,CASSYPGEGTEQYF,TGTGCCAGCAGTTACCCAGGGGAAGGGACCGAGCAGTACTTC
-,few,TRBJ2-2,TRBV7-9,CASSPTGIGELFF,TGTGCCAGCAGCCCTACAGGCATCGGGGAGCTGTTTTTT
TRBD2,-,TRBJ2-1,TRBV13,CASRVSLAGVSEQFF,TGTGCCAGCAGAGTTAGCCTAGCGGGAGTTAGCGAGCAGTTCTTC
-,-,TRBJ2-7,TRBV19,CASSISARGIVYEQYF,TGTGCCAGTAGTATTTCTGCCCGAGGCATAGTGTACGAGCAGTACTTC
TRBD2,-,TRBJ2-7,TRBV4-2,CASSQAPGTSGSSYEQYF,TGTGCCAGCAGCCAAGCTCCCGGGACTAGCGGGAGTTCCTACGAGCAGTACTTC
TRBD2,-,TRBJ2-3,TRBV30,CAWSTPGLAGVTDTQYF,TGTGCCTGGAGTACCCCGGGACTAGCGGGAGTCACAGATACGCAGTATTTT
-,-,TRBJ2-3,TRBV5-1,CASSLVLLETDTQYF,TGCGCCAGCAGCTTGGTATTACTGGAAACAGATACGCAGTATTTT
TRBD2,-,TRBJ2-1,TRBV11-2,CASSLIGREAYNEQFF,TGTGCCAGCAGCTTAATAGGGCGGGAGGCCTACAATGAGCAGTTCTTC
-,once,TRBJ1-3,TRBV10-3,CAISPPGGATIYF,TGTGCCATCAGTCCCCCTGGGGGGGCCACCATATATTTT
TRBD1,-,TRBJ2-5,TRBV7-3,CASSRQGREETQYF,TGTGCCAGCAGTCGACAGGGGAGAGAAGAGACCCAGTACTTC
-,-,TRBJ2-2,TRBV28,CASSLTPPNTGELFF,TGTGCCAGCAGCCTTACACCACCGAACACCGGGGAGCTGTTTTTT
-,-,TRBJ2-1,TRBV7-6,CASSLAGTEQFF,TGTGCCAGCAGCTTAGCCGGGACCGAGCAGTTCTTC
TRBD1,few,TRBJ1-2,TRBV10-3,CAISVRDRSNYGYTF,TGTGCCATCAGTGTCCGGGACAGGAGTAACTATGGCTACACCTTC
-,-,TRBJ2-3,TRBV27,CASSSGRTDTQYF,TGTGCCAGCAGTTCAGGGAGAACAGATACGCAGTATTTT
-,-,TRBJ1-5,TRBV5-8,CASSPWGGEWSNQPQHF,TGTGCCAGCAGCCCCTGGGGGGGGGAATGGAGCAATCAGCCCCAGCATTTT
-,many,TRBJ1-5,TRBV7-2,CASSLVGQPQHF,TGTGCCAGCAGCTTAGTTGGTCAGCCCCAGCATTTT
-,-,TRBJ2-7,TRBV28,CASSFGGTFPGQYF,TGTGCCAGCAGTTTTGGGGGAACCTTCCCTGGGCAGTACTTC
-,few,TRBJ1-5,TRBV28,CASSPELRQPQHF,TGTGCCAGCAGTCCCGAGTTACGGCAGCCCCAGCATTTT
-,-,TRBJ2-7,TRBV28,CASSPPWTYEQYF,TGTGCCAGCAGCCCCCCGTGGACCTACGAGCAGTACTTC
-,-,TRBJ2-2,TRBV5-1,CASRGSTGELFF,TGCGCCAGCAGAGGGAGCACCGGGGAGCTGTTTTTT
TRBD2,once,TRBJ2-7,TRBV27,CASSLSLAGASSYEQYF,TGTGCCAGCAGTTTGAGTCTAGCGGGAGCGAGCTCCTACGAGCAGTACTTC
TRBD1,-,TRBJ1-5,TRBV27,CASRRGGGWRNQPQHF,TGTGCCAGCAGGAGAGGGGGCGGTTGGCGCAATCAGCCCCAGCATTTT
-,-,TRBJ2-3,TRBV5-4,CASSFKHGTDTQYF,TGTGCCAGCAGCTTTAAACACGGCACAGATACGCAGTATTTT
-,once,TRBJ2-6,TRBV5-1,CASSVDGLEANVLTF,TGCGCCAGCAGCGTGGACGGCCTAGAGGCCAACGTCCTGACTTTC
-,-,TRBJ2-7,TRBV7-8,CASSLWAGRYEQYF,TGTGCCAGCAGCTTATGGGCAGGGCGCTACGAGCAGTACTTC
-,-,TRBJ2-4,TRBV28,CASCPAGKNIQYF,TGTGCCAGCTGCCCGGCGGGGAAAAACATTCAGTACTTC
-,once,TRBJ1-5,TRBV6-5,CASSPGRWDQPQHF,TGTGCCAGCAGCCCCGGCCGATGGGATCAGCCCCAGCATTTT
TRBD2,-,TRBJ2-1,TRBV10-2,CASSIAGEEQFF,TGCGCCAGCTCCATAGCGGGTGAAGAGCAGTTCTTC